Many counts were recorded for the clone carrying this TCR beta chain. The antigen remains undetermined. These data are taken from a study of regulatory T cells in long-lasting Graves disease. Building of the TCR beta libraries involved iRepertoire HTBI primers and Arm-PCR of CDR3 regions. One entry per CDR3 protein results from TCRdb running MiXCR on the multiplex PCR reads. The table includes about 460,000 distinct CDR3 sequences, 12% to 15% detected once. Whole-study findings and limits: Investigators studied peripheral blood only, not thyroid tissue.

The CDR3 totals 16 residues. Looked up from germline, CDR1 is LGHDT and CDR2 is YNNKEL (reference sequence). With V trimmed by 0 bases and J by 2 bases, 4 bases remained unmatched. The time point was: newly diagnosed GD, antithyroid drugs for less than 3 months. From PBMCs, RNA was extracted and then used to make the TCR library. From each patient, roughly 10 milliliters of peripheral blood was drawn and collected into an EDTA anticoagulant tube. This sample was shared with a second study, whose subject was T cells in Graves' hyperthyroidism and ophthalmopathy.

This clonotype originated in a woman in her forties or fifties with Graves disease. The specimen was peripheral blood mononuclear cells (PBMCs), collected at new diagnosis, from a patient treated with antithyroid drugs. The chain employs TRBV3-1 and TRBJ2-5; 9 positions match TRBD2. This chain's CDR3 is CASSQDWREGQETQYF. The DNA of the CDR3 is TGTGCCAGCAGCCAAGATTGGCGGGAGGGACAAGAGACCCAGTACTTC.